This passage covers 21 T cell receptor beta chains from one sample sequenced in a study of T cell responses to AZD1222 COVID-19 vaccine. Sequenced by immunoSEQ multiplex PCR; TCRdb stores in-frame clones only, minus some. The sample has 150,000 or so clones, 82% seen once. The sample here was peripheral blood, taken on day 0 of MenACWY control vaccination. The origin of the receptors is an adult in good health.

The table lists this clone with a count of one. J is TRBJ1-1 and V is TRBV5-6, with 9 bases lining up with TRBD1. This CDR3 has 15 amino acids. V trimming: 4 bases; J trimming: 2 bases; junction bases outside the gene matches: 6. Germline V gene sequence: CDR1 SGHDT, CDR2 YYEEEE. CDR3 region: CASSPMGQGNTEAFF. The CDR3 DNA reads as TGTGCCAGCAGCCCAATGGGACAGGGCAACACTGAAGCTTTCTTT.

This clone was seen a few times. The chain employs TRBV3-1 (or the pseudogene TRBV3-2) and TRBJ1-5, with a tentative D call TRBD1 (6 bases). The CDR3 contains 14 residues. Between the trimmed V and J ends, which lost 0 bases and 6 bases, there was a span of 9 bases. Germline V gene data show CDR1 as LGHDT and CDR2 as YNNKEL (reference sequence). CDR3 in amino acids: CASSQDLTGQPQHF. CDR3 coding DNA: TGTGCCAGCAGCCAAGATCTGACAGGTCAGCCCCAGCATTTT.

This clone was seen only once. The J gene is TRBJ1-1, the V gene TRBV4-1; 12 nucleotides agree with TRBD1. Trimming took 3 bases from V and 1 from J; bases not matched to a gene: 9. This CDR3 spans 18 amino acids. Germline V gives CDR1 MGHRA, CDR2 YSYEKL. The CDR3 coding sequence is TGCGCCAGCAGCCATCCGCCGGGACAGGGGGCGAGGAACACTGAAGCTTTCTTT. Protein product: CASSHPPGQGARNTEAFF.

V gene TRBV27 combines with J gene TRBJ2-3; D remains ambiguous. CDR1 and CDR2 from the germline V gene are MNHEY and SMNVEV (reference sequence). This CDR3 has 14 residues. Trimming left V 3 bases short and J 3 bases short, with 10 bases between. The CDR3 here is CASSFGPKTDTQYF. The DNA of the CDR3 is TGTGCCAGCAGTTTCGGACCTAAAACAGATACGCAGTATTTT.

The table lists this clone with a count of one. This rearrangement joins TRBV2 to TRBJ1-1; D not resolved. CDR3 length: 12 residues. Germline-derived CDR1 and CDR2 are SNHLY and FYNNEI. V was shortened by 4 bases and J by 2 bases, with 5 bases between the two germline ends. CDR3: CASSVSNTEAFF. The DNA of the CDR3 is TGTGCCAGCAGTGTTTCTAACACTGAAGCTTTCTTT.

Only one count was recorded for this clone. The chain links TRBV18 to TRBJ1-1; D is undetermined. Per germline, CDR1 KGHSH and CDR2 LQKENI. V was pared by 1 base and J by 8 bases, with 8 bases between. The CDR3 totals 12 residues. The CDR3 coding sequence is TGTGCCAGCTCACCACGGCAATCAGAAGCTTTCTTT. It is translated as CASSPRQSEAFF.

Comments on this clone: The sample has other DNA sequences that encode this CDR3 too. This chain joins TRBV20-1 and TRBJ1-2; D is perhaps TRBD1 (5 bases). The CDR3 sequence is 11 residues long. CDR1 is DFQATT, CDR2 SNEGSKA, per germline (reference sequence). Trimming removed 6 bases from V and 8 bases from J, with 13 bases in between. The CDR3 spells CSARGTWGYTF. CDR3 bases: TGCAGTGCCCGGGGGACCTGGGGCTACACCTTC.

This clone was seen once. J is TRBJ2-2 and V is TRBV19; 10 nucleotides agree with TRBD2. The length of the CDR3 is 15 residues. The trim removed 6 bases at V and 5 bases at J, leaving 6 bases unmatched. CDR1 and CDR2 (germline): LNHDA, SQIVND (reference sequence). CDR3: CASRSSGGPTGELFF. The DNA for the CDR3 is TGTGCCAGTAGGTCTAGCGGGGGCCCGACCGGGGAGCTGTTTTTT. The variable domain in full, with the rest retrieved from reference TRBV19 and TRBJ2-2, is DGGITQSPKYLFRKEGQNVTLSCEQNLNHDAMYWYRQDPGQGLRLIYYSQIVNDFQKGDIAEGYSVSREKKESFPLTVTSAQKNPTAFYLCASRSSGGPTGELFFGEGSRLTVL.

This chain links TRBV30 with TRBJ2-5; D ambiguous. The CDR3 has 12 amino acids. Trimming removed 1 base at V and 0 bases at J, with 3 bases between. Germline CDR1 reads GTSNPN; CDR2 reads SVGIG (reference sequence). The CDR3 sequence: CAWSDNQETQYF. In nucleotides, the CDR3 is TGTGCCTGGAGTGACAACCAAGAGACCCAGTACTTC. Using reference TRBV30 and TRBJ2-5 for the parts outside the CDR3, the full variable domain is SQTIHQWPATLVQPVGSPLSLECTVEGTSNPNLYWYRQAAGRGLQLLFYSVGIGQISSEVPQNLSASRPQDRQFILSSKKLLLSDSGFYLCAWSDNQETQYFGPGTRLLVL.

The sample holds one count of this clone. This chain uses TRBV6-5 with TRBJ1-1, with TRBD1 matching over 7 bases. The CDR3 has 13 amino acids. Germline V gene lookup returns CDR1 MNHEY and CDR2 SVGAGI. The trim removed 2 bases at V and 5 bases at J, leaving 2 bases unmatched. CDR3: CASSYDRETEAFF. In DNA, the CDR3 is TGTGCCAGCAGTTACGACAGGGAGACTGAAGCTTTCTTT.

This clone occurred a few times. The chain links TRBV6-5 to TRBJ1-1; D perhaps matches TRBD1 (6 bases). With 0 bases removed from V and 3 bases from J, the gap between germline ends came to 11 bases. CDR1 and CDR2 from the germline V gene are MNHEY and SVGAGI. This CDR3 is built from 15 residues. The CDR3 spells CASSYSQGRYTEAFF. The CDR3 DNA follows: TGTGCCAGCAGTTACTCACAGGGCAGGTACACTGAAGCTTTCTTT.

The CDR3 bases are TGTGCCAGCAGCTCCGCGCCAACATATGGCTATGGCTACACCTTC. It specifies CASSSAPTYGYGYTF. V and J are TRBV28 and TRBJ1-2; D not certain. Germline CDR1 and CDR2: MDHEN and SYDVKM. Trimming stripped 6 bases from V and 4 bases from J, with 18 bases between. CDR3 length equals 15 residues.

This clone was found once. The rearrangement joins TRBV5-6 to TRBJ2-3; possibly TRBD2 for D (6 bases). Trimming pared 0 bases from V and 2 bases from J, leaving 16 bases between. This CDR3 has 17 residues. Germline V CDR1 and CDR2: SGHDT, YYEEEE. The CDR3 here is CASSLAGRGLLTDTQYF. The CDR3 bases are TGTGCCAGCAGCTTGGCCGGGCGGGGACTGCTCACAGATACGCAGTATTTT.

The V call is TRBV18, the J call TRBJ2-5, with D perhaps matching TRBD1 (5 bases). Germline assignment: CDR1 KGHSH and CDR2 LQKENI. The CDR3 is 15 amino acids. V lost 5 bases and J lost 4, with 17 bases in between. CDR3 nucleotides: TGTGCCAGCTCAGATGGGGCACTTATGACAGAGACCCAGTACTTC. This translates into CASSDGALMTETQYF.

The J gene is TRBJ2-4, the V gene TRBV5-6; 7 positions match TRBD1. Germline trimming cut 0 bases from V and 10 bases from J; bases unmatched to any gene: 7. Per the germline V gene, CDR1 is SGHDT and CDR2 is YYEEEE. This CDR3 has 14 residues. The CDR3 DNA is TGTGCCAGCAGCTTGGCGACCACAGGGGAAATTCAGTACTTC. Translated, it gives CASSLATTGEIQYF.

This clone was detected a few times. The J gene is TRBJ1-5, the V gene TRBV5-1; perhaps TRBD1 as D (5 bases). This CDR3 comprises 15 residues. V gave up 0 bases and J gave up 3 bases, with 10 bases separating them. CDR1 and CDR2 (germline): SGHRS, YFSETQ. CDR3 DNA: TGCGCCAGCAGCTTGGCCGGGACGTTCAATCAGCCCCAGCATTTT. This encodes CASSLAGTFNQPQHF.

The genes are TRBV19 and TRBJ2-3; D is perhaps TRBD1 (7 bases). The CDR3 runs 15 residues. Between the trimmed V and J ends, which lost 7 bases and 4 bases, there was a span of 18 bases. Germline CDR1 and CDR2: LNHDA and SQIVND (reference sequence). As DNA, the CDR3 is TGTGCCAGTAAGGAGAGCGGAGGGGGCTCAGATACGCAGTATTTT. Translation gives CASKESGGGSDTQYF.

This chain links TRBV6-6 with TRBJ2-3; 12 bases agree with TRBD1. CDR3 length: 15 amino acids. With 9 bases clipped from V and 3 bases from J, the junction kept 7 bases outside the gene matches. Germline V CDR1 and CDR2: MNHNY, SVGAGI (reference sequence). CDR3: CASTRDRGQTDTQYF. The CDR3 DNA reads as TGTGCCAGTACTCGGGACAGGGGGCAAACAGATACGCAGTATTTT.

The V and J genes are TRBV6-5 and TRBJ2-1; D uncertain. Germline V gene sequence: CDR1 MNHEY, CDR2 SVGAGI. Trimming cost V 7 bases and J 3 bases, with 13 bases left between them. The CDR3 contains 14 residues. The CDR3 nucleotides are TGTGCCAGCACCCTTGAGGTAGACTACAATGAGCAGTTCTTC. It yields the protein CASTLEVDYNEQFF.

The chain joins TRBV7-3 to TRBJ2-1; D assignment may be TRBD1 or TRBD2 (5 bases each). The V end was cut by 1 base, the J end by 9 bases, with 10 bases between. Germline V gene data show CDR1 as SGHTA and CDR2 as FQGTGA. The CDR3 is 13 amino acids. As DNA, the CDR3 is TGTGCCAGCAGCTTAATAAAGGGGAGTGAGCAGTTCTTC. Residues: CASSLIKGSEQFF.

In its sample, this clone was seen a few times. This sequence joins TRBV7-2 and TRBJ1-5, with D uncertain. This CDR3 region has 12 residues. V lost 0 bases to trimming and J lost 6 bases, with 3 bases between them. Germline CDR1 is SGHTA and CDR2 is FQGNSA. The CDR3 DNA sequence: TGTGCCAGCAGCTTAGCCGGTCAGCCCCAGCATTTT. Amino acids: CASSLAGQPQHF.